The 7 T cell receptor beta chains listed next were all sequenced from one sample in a study of T-cell reconstitution after alpha-beta-depleted transplantation in children. Construction of the TCRbeta library involved unique molecular identifiers. TCRdb reanalysed the PCR reads using MiXCR and keeps one entry per CDR3 protein. The data show roughly 400,000 distinct CDR3 sequences, roughly 22% seen once. Sequencing used PBMCs from the stem cell graft donor, obtained from the stem cell graft. The receptors were sampled from a human donor who donated a stem cell graft to a child with acute myeloid leukemia.

This clonotype was seen only a few times. Here the CDR3 DNA reads TGTGCCAGCAGAGTGGGAGCCAGCTCCTACAATGAGCAGTTCTTC. Translating gives CASRVGASSYNEQFF. The rearrangement joins TRBV6-2 or TRBV6-3 to TRBJ2-1; maybe TRBD2 (5 bases). This CDR3 region has 15 residues. With 6 bases removed from V and 0 bases from J, the gap between germline ends came to 12 bases. Germline V CDR1 and CDR2: MNHEY, SVGEGT.

The CDR3 DNA follows: TGTGCCAGCAGTCGAAACAGGGACTACGAGCAGTACTTC. Translation gives CASSRNRDYEQYF. This sequence joins TRBV12-3 or TRBV12-4 and TRBJ2-7; possibly TRBD1 for D (6 bases). The CDR3 is 13 amino acids. V lost 5 bases and J lost 3, with 11 bases in between.

This clonotype was found a few times. CDR3 loop: CSVARPGTGGQYEQYF. CDR3 nucleotide sequence: TGCAGCGTTGCTAGACCCGGGACAGGGGGACAGTACGAGCAGTACTTC. This rearrangement joins TRBV29-1 to TRBJ2-7, with 11 bases fitting TRBD1. Looked up from germline, CDR1 is SQVTM and CDR2 is ANQGSEA. The CDR3 is 16 residues long. V gave up 4 bases and J gave up 4 bases; unmatched junction bases: 12.

This clonotype turned up a few times. The chain joins TRBV7-8 to TRBJ1-2, with 7 bases that match TRBD1. V was pared by 1 base and J by 8 bases, with 19 bases of the junction left unmatched. The CDR3 sequence is 18 residues long. Germline CDR1 and CDR2: SGHVS and FQNEAQ. The CDR3 sequence: CASSLVLSGTDPLGGYTF. The CDR3 DNA reads TGTGCCAGCAGCTTAGTCCTTTCCGGGACAGATCCCTTGGGAGGCTACACCTTC.

This clonotype was detected many times. This rearrangement joins TRBV12-3 or TRBV12-4 to TRBJ2-1; D is undetermined. The V end was cut by 2 bases, the J end by 5 bases, with 4 bases between. The CDR3 loop spans 12 amino acids. The CDR3 DNA reads TGTGCCAGCAGTTTATCCGACAATGAGCAGTTCTTC. The encoded protein is CASSLSDNEQFF.

This clonotype was recorded many times. The rearrangement links TRBV25-1 to TRBJ2-1; 9 nucleotides match TRBD2. This CDR3 comprises 16 residues. V was pared by 5 bases and J by 4 bases, with 9 bases of the junction left unmatched. The V gene's germline CDR1 is MGHDK and CDR2 SYGVNS. The CDR3 here is CASSPQTSGGYNEQFF. DNA for the CDR3: TGTGCCAGCAGTCCCCAGACTAGCGGAGGATACAATGAGCAGTTCTTC.

This rearrangement joins TRBV11-2 to TRBJ2-4; D gene uncertain. V dropped 0 bases and J dropped 7 bases, with 13 bases sitting between them. Germline-derived CDR1 and CDR2 are SGHAT and FQNNGV. This CDR3 comprises 15 residues. CDR3 DNA sequence: TGTGCCAGCAGCTTAGAGTCCTGGGGAAGCAACATTCAGTACTTC. It encodes CASSLESWGSNIQYF.